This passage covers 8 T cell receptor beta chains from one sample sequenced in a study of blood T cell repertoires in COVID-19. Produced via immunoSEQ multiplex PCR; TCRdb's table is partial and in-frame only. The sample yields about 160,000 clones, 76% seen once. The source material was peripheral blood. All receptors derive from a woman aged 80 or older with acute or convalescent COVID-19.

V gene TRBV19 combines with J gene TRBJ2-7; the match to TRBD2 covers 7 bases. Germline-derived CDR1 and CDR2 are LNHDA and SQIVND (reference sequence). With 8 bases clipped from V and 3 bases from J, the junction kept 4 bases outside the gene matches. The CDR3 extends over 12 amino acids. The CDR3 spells CASLGTNYEQYF. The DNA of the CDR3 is TGTGCCAGTCTCGGGACTAACTACGAGCAGTACTTC.

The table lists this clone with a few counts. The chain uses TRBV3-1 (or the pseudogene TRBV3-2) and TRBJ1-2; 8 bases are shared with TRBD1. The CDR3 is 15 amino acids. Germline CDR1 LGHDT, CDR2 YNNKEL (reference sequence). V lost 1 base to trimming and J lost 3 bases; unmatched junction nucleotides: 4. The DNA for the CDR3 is TGTGCCAGCAGCCAAGGGCAGGGGGCCTACTATGGCTACACCTTC. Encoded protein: CASSQGQGAYYGYTF.

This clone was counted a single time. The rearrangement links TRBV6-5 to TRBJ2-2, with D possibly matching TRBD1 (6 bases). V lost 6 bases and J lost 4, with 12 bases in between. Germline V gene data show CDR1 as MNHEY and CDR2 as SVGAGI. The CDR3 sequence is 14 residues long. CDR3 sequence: CASRSRGGTGELFF. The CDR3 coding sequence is TGTGCCAGCAGGAGCAGGGGTGGCACCGGGGAGCTGTTTTTT.

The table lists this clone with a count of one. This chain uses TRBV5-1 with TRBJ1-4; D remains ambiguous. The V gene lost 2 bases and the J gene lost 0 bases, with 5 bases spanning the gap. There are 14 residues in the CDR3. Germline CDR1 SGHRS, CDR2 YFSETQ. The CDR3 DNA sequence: TGCGCCAGCAGCTTATCCACAACTAATGAAAAACTGTTTTTT. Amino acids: CASSLSTTNEKLFF.

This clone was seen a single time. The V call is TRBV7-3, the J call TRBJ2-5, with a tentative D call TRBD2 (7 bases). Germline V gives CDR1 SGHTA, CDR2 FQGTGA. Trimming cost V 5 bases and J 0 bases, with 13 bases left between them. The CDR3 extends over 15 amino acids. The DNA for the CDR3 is TGTGCCAGCAGCGGAAGAGGGGGGGACCAAGAGACCCAGTACTTC. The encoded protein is CASSGRGGDQETQYF.

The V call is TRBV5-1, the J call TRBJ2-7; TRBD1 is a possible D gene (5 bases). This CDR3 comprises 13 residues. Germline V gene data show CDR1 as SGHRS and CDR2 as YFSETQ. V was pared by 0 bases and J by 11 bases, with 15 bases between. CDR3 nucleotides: TGCGCCAGCAGCTTGGGGTTTCAGGAACAGGAGTACTTC. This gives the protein CASSLGFQEQEYF.

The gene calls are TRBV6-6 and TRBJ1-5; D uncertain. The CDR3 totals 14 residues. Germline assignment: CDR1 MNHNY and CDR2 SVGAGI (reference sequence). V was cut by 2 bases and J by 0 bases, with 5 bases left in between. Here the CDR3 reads CASSYLNSNQPQHF. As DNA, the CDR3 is TGTGCCAGCAGTTACCTTAATAGCAATCAGCCCCAGCATTTT.

CDR3 nucleotide sequence: TGTGCCAGCAGTGAATGGGGGGTTACCACTGAAGCTTTCTTT. Protein: CASSEWGVTTEAFF. V usage is TRBV6-1 and J usage is TRBJ1-1; TRBD1 might be the D (5 bases). V gave up 2 bases and J gave up 4 bases, with 11 bases separating them. Germline V gene lookup returns CDR1 MNHNS and CDR2 SASEGT. The CDR3 loop spans 14 amino acids.